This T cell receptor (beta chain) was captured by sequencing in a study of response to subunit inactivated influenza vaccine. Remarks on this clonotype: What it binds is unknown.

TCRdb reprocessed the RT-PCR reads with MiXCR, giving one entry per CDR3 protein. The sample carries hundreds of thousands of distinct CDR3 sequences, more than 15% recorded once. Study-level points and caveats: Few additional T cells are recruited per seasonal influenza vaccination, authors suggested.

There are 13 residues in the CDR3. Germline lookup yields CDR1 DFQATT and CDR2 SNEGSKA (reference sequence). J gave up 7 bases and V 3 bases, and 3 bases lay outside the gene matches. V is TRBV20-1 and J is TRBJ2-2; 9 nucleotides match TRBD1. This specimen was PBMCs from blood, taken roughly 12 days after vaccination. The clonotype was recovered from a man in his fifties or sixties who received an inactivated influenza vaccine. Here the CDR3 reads CSARDRGVGELFF. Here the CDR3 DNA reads TGCAGTGCTAGGGACAGGGGAGTCGGGGAGCTGTTTTTT.